These 4 T cell receptor beta chains share one sample of origin, sequenced in a study of control samples from healthy donors and cancer patients (dated by TCRdb to 2018 to 2020). Library preparation employed the immunoSEQ multiplex PCR assay. This immuneACCESS table, as held by TCRdb, lists in-frame sequences with V and J called but not all clones. Of the missing ones, under half trace to an unresolved V gene in checked studies; the others have no known cause. The sample yields about 82,000 clones; 89% were counted once. About 7.1% of the sample lies in the top ten. Sequencing input: blood. These receptors were obtained from a man aged 45-60 years in good health.

V and J are TRBV19 and TRBJ2-7, with D perhaps TRBD2 (6 bases). V was shortened by 6 bases and J by 2 bases, with 14 bases between the two germline ends. Germline CDR1 is LNHDA and CDR2 is SQIVND (reference sequence). The CDR3 is 14 amino acids. In DNA form, the CDR3 reads TGTGCCAGTAGGGGAGGACACTTCCCCTACGAGCAGTACTTC. Translated, it gives CASRGGHFPYEQYF.

J is TRBJ2-5 and V is TRBV2; D is unclear. From germline, CDR1 is SNHLY and CDR2 FYNNEI. V lost 6 bases and J lost 5, with 22 bases in between. The CDR3 extends over 16 amino acids. CDR3 loop: CASSPDVGELGETQYF. The CDR3 DNA follows: TGTGCCAGCAGCCCTGATGTGGGCGAGCTGGGGGAGACCCAGTACTTC.

V is TRBV2 and J is TRBJ1-6; TRBD1 might be the D (5 bases). CDR1 is SNHLY and CDR2 is FYNNEI in the germline V gene. The CDR3 spans 15 residues. V was pared by 5 bases and J by 9 bases, with 17 bases between. The CDR3 nucleotides read TGTGCCAGCAGTCCCTCCGGGACCGCACGTTCACCCCTCCACTTT. Protein: CASSPSGTARSPLHF.

A single count supports this clone. This chain uses TRBV21-1 with TRBJ1-2. TRBV21-1 is listed as a pseudogene. The CDR3 contains 13 residues. CDR3 protein: CASRLNGRMGYTF. The CDR3 bases are TGTGCCAGCAGATTGAATGGCCGGATGGGCTACACCTTC.